Included here is one T cell receptor (beta chain) sequence, with context. As handled by the study authors: Estimates of nucleated cell counts were drawn from the amplification of reference gene primers. Produced via immunoSEQ multiplex PCR; TCRdb's table is partial and in-frame only. V and J calls plus clone size are reproduced from that table; the DNA served to infer D and trimming. The sample yields 20,000 or so clones, more than 75% seen once. The entry originates in a study of blood T cell repertoires in COVID-19. Across the whole study: Specimens from acute and convalescent COVID-19 originated in the United States, Italy and Spain. Sources were T cells, B-cell-depleted T cells, or PBMCs; the material itself was cDNA or gDNA.

The ends lost 4 bases at V and 4 bases at J; junction bases unmatched: 10. This CDR3 spans 16 amino acids. Germline assignment: CDR1 SGHRS and CDR2 YFSETQ. This chain connects TRBV5-1 to TRBJ2-7, with 11 nucleotides matching TRBD1. Sequenced material: peripheral blood. This receptor was taken from a man aged 50-60 years with active COVID-19. CDR3 coding DNA: TGCGCCAGCAGCAGGACCGGACAGGGGGCTAATTACGAGCAGTACTTC. Its translation is CASSRTGQGANYEQYF.